This TCR beta chain was sequenced in a study of CD8+CD57+ T cells in acquired aplastic anemia. CDR1 MGHDK and CDR2 SYGVNS come from the germline V gene. Trimming took 3 bases from V and 3 from J; bases not matched to a gene: 4. This CDR3 has 15 amino acids. This clonotype occurred many times. Genomic DNA constituted the template upon which TCR beta VDJ and CDR3 profiling was performed. Each CDR3 protein gets one entry after TCRdb re-called the reads with MiXCR. In the table there are about 70,000 distinct CDR3 sequences, almost 55% of which are singletons. The chain recombines TRBV25-1 with TRBJ1-2; 10 bases are a match to TRBD1. Source material: sorted CD4+, CD8+, or CD8+CD57+ T cells (not recorded which) from PBMCs. This clonotype originated in a human donor in good health, serving as a control. The CDR3: CASSDSGQGYYGYTF. CDR3 bases: TGTGCCAGCAGTGACTCGGGACAGGGGTACTATGGCTACACCTTC.